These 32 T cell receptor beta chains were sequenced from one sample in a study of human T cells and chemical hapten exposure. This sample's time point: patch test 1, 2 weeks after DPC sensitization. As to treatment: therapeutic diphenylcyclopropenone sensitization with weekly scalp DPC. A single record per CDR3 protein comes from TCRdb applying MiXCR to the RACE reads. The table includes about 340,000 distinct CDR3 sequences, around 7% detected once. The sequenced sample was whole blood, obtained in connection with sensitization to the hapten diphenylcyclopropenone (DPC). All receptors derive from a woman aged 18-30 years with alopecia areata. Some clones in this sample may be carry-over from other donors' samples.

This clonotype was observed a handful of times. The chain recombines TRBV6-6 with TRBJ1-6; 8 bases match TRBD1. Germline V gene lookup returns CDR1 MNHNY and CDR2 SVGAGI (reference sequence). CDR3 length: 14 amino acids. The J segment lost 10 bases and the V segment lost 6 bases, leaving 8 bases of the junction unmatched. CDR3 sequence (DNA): TGTGCCAGCAGCAGCAGGGGGCCAGGGTCACCCCTCCACTTT. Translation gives CASSSRGPGSPLHF.

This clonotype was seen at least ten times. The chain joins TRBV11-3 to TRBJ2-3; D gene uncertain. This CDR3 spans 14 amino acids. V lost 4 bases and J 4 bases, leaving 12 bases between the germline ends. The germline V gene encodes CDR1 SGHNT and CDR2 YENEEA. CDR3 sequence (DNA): TGTGCCAGCAGCTCGGAGACCCTTCCAGATACGCAGTATTTT. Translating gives CASSSETLPDTQYF.

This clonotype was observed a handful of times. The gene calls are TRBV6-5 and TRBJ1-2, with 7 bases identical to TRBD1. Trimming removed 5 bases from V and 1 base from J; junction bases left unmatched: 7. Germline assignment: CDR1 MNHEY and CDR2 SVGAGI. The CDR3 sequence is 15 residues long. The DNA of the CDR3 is TGTGCCAGCAGTCCTCGACAGGGTTTTAACTATGGCTACACCTTC. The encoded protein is CASSPRQGFNYGYTF.

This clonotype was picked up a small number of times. CDR3 in amino acids: CATRGGEDTGELFF. The CDR3 DNA sequence: TGTGCCACGAGAGGGGGGGAGGACACCGGGGAGCTGTTTTTT. The chain combines TRBV6-1 with TRBJ2-2; TRBD2 is a possible D gene (7 bases). V lost 10 bases and J 3 bases, leaving 15 bases between the germline ends. The CDR3 spans 14 residues. Germline assignment: CDR1 MNHNS and CDR2 SASEGT.

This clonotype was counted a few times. CDR3 residues: CAIRSQVVLSGANVLTF. CDR3 nucleotides: TGTGCCATCAGATCACAGGTCGTGCTTTCTGGGGCCAACGTCCTGACTTTC. The chain couples TRBV10-3 to TRBJ2-6; possibly TRBD1 for D (5 bases). Germline CDR1 and CDR2: ENHRY and SYGVKD. There are 17 residues in the CDR3. V lost 6 bases and J lost 1, with 16 bases in between.

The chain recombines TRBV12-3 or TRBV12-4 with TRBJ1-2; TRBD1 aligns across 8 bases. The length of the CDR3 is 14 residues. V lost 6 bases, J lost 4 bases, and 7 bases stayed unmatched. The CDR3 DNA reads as TGTGCCAGCAGCCCAGGGGGCGACGTCTATGGCTACACCTTC. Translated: CASSPGGDVYGYTF.

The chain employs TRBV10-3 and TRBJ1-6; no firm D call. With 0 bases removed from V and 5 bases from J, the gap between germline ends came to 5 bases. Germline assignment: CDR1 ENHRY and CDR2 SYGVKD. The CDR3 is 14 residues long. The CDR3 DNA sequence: TGTGCCATCAGTGAGTCCCGAGATAATTCACCCCTCCACTTT. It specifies CAISESRDNSPLHF.

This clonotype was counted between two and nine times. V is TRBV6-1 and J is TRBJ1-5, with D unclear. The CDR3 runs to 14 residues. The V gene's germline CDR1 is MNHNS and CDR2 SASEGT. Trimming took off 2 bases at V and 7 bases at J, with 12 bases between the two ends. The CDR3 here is CASSELIGEQPQHF. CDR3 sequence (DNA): TGTGCCAGCAGTGAATTAATCGGGGAGCAGCCCCAGCATTTT.

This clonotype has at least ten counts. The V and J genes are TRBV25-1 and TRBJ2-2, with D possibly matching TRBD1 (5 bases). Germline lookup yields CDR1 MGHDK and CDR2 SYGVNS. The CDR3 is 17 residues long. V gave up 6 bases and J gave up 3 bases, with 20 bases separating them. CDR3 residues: CASSPSVLTGDTGELFF. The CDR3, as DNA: TGTGCCAGCAGCCCCTCGGTCCTAACAGGCGACACCGGGGAGCTGTTTTTT. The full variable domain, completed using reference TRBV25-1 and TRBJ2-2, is EADIYQTPRYLVIGTGKKITLECSQTMGHDKMYWYQQDPGMELHLIHYSYGVNSTEKGDLSSESTVSRIRTEHFPLTLESARPSHTSQYLCASSPSVLTGDTGELFFGEGSRLTVL.

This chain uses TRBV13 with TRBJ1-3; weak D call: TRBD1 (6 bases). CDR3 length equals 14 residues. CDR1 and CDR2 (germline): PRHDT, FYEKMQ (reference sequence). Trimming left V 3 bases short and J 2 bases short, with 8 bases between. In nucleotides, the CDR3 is TGTGCCAGCAGCTTTCGGACAGCTGGAAACACCATATATTTT. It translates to CASSFRTAGNTIYF.

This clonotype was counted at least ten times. CDR3 residues: CASSVDQGTIQYF. The CDR3 DNA is TGTGCCAGCAGCGTAGATCAGGGGACCATTCAGTACTTC. The chain links TRBV9 to TRBJ2-4; maybe TRBD1 (6 bases). V was clipped by 0 bases and J by 9 bases, with 10 bases between them. This CDR3 comprises 13 residues. Germline CDR1 and CDR2: SGDLS and YYNGEE.

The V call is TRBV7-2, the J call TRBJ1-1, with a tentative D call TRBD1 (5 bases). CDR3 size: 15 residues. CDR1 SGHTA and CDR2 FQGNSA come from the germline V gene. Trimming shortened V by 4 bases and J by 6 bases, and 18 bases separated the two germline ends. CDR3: CASSSPLGGVPEAFF. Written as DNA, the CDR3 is TGTGCCAGCAGCTCCCCTTTGGGGGGAGTGCCTGAAGCTTTCTTT.

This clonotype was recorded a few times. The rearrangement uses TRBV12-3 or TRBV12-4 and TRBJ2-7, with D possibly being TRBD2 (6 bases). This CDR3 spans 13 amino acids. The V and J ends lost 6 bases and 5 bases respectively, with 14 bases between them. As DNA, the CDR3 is TGTGCCAGCAGGGGCTCCGGGAGCCACGAGCAGTACTTC. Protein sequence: CASRGSGSHEQYF.

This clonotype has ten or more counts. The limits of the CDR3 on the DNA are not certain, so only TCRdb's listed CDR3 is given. CDR3 sequence: CASSKQVGRGNEQFF. The chain links TRBV21-1 to TRBJ2-1; the D call of TRBD1 is as the table states it, not checked on the DNA. TRBV21-1 is recorded as a pseudogene. The CDR3 numbers 15 amino acids, ends counted.

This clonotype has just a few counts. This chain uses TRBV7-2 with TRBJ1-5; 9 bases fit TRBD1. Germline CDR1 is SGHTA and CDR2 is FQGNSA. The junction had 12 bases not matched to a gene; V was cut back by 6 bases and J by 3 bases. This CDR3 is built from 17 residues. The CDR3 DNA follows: TGTGCCAGCAGTAGAACATTTACAGGGGGCGACAATCAGCCCCAGCATTTT. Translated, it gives CASSRTFTGGDNQPQHF.

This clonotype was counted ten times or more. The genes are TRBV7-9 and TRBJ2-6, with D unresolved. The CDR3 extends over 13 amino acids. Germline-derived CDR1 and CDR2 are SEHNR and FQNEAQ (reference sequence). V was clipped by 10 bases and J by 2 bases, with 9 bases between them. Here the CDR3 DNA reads TGTGCCACCCGGATGGCTGGGGCCAACGTCCTGACTTTC. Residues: CATRMAGANVLTF. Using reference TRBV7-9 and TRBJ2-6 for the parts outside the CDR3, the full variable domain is DTGVSQNPRHKITKRGQNVTFRCDPISEHNRLYWYRQTLGQGPEFLTYFQNEAQLEKSRLLSDRFSAERPKGSFSTLEIQRTEQGDSAMYLCATRMAGANVLTFGAGSRLTVL.

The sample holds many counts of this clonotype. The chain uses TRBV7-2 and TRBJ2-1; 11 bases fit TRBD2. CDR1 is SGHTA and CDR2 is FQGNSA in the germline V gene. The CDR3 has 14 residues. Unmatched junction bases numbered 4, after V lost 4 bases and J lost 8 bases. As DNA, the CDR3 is TGTGCCAGCAGCTGGGGACTAGCGGCCTATGAGCAGTTCTTC. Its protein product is CASSWGLAAYEQFF.

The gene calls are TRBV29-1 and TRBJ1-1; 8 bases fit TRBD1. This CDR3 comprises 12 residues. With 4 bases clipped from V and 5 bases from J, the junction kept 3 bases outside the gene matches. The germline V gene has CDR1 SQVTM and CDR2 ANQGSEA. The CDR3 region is CSVGDRRTEAFF. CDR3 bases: TGCAGCGTTGGGGACAGGAGGACTGAAGCTTTCTTT. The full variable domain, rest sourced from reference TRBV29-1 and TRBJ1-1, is SAVISQKPSRDICQRGTSLTIQCQVDSQVTMMFWYRQQPGQSLTLIATANQGSEATYESGFVIDKFPISRPNLTFSTLTVSNMSPEDSSIYLCSVGDRRTEAFFGQGTRLTVV.

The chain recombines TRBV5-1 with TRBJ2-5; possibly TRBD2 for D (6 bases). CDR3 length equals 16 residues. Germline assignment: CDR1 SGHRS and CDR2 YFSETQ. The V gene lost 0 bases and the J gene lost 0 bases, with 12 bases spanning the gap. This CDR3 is CASSLVPGGNQETQYF. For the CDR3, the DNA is TGCGCCAGCAGCTTGGTGCCCGGGGGTAACCAAGAGACCCAGTACTTC.

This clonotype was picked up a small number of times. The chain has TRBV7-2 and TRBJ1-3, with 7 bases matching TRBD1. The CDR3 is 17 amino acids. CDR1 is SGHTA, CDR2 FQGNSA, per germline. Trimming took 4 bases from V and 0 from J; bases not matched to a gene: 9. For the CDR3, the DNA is TGTGCCAGCAGCTCAACGACCGGGACAGCCTCTGGAAACACCATATATTTT. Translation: CASSSTTGTASGNTIYF. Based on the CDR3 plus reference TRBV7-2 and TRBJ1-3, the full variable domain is GAGVSQSPSNKVTEKGKDVELRCDPISGHTALYWYRQSLGQGLEFLIYFQGNSAPDKSGLPSDRFSAERTGGSVSTLTIQRTQQEDSAVYLCASSSTTGTASGNTIYFGEGSWLTVV.

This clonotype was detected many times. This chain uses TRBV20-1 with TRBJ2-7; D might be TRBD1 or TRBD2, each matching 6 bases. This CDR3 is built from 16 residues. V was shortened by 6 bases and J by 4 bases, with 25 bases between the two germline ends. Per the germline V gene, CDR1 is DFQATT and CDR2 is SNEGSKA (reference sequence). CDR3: CSAVPPAGQVRYEQYF. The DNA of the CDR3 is TGCAGTGCGGTCCCCCCGGCGGGACAAGTGCGATACGAGCAGTACTTC.

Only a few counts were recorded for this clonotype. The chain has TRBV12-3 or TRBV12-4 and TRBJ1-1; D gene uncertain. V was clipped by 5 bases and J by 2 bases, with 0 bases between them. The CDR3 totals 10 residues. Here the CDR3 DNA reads TGTGCCAGCAGTAACACTGAAGCTTTCTTT. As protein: CASSNTEAFF.

The CDR3 bases are TGCAGTGCTAGGGGACAGGGAGACACCGGGGAGCTGTTTTTT. Protein product: CSARGQGDTGELFF. The rearrangement links TRBV20-1 to TRBJ2-2; 9 bases map to TRBD1. Trimming cost V 3 bases and J 3 bases; bases outside gene matches: 2. This CDR3 is built from 14 residues. Germline CDR1 is DFQATT and CDR2 is SNEGSKA (reference sequence).

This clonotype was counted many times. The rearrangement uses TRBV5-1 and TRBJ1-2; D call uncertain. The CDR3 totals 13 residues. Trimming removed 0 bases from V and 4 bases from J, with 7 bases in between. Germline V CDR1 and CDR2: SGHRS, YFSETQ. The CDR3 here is CASSLDQAYGYTF. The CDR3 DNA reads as TGCGCCAGCAGCTTGGACCAGGCCTATGGCTACACCTTC.

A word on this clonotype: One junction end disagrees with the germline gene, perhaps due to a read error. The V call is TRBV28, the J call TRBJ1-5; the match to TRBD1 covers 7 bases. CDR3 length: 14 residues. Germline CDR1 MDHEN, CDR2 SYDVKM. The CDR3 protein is CASSLSPQGQHQHF. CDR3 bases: TGTGCCAGCAGTTTAAGCCCGCAGGGACAGCACCAGCATTTT.

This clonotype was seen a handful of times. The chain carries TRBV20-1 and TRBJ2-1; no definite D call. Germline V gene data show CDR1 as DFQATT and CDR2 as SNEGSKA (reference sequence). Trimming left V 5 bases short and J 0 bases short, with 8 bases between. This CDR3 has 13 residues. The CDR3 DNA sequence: TGCAGTGCTCCTAGTGGCTCCTACAATGAGCAGTTCTTC. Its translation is CSAPSGSYNEQFF.

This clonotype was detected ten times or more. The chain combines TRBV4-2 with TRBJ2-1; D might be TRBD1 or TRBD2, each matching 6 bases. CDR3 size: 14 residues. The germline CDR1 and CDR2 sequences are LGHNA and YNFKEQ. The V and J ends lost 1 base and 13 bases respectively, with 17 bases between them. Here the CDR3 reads CASSQAADGGLQFF. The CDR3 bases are TGTGCCAGCAGCCAAGCAGCGGACGGGGGCCTTCAGTTCTTC.

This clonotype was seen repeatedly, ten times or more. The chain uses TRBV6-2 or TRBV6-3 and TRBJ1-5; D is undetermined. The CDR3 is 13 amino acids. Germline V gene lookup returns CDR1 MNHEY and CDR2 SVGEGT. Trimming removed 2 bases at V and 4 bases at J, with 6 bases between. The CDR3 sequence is CASSYVLNQPQHF. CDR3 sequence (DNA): TGTGCCAGCAGTTACGTGCTAAATCAGCCCCAGCATTTT.

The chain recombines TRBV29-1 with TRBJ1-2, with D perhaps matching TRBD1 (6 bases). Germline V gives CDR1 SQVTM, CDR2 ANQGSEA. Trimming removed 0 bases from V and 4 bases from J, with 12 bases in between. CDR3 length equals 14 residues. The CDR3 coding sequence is TGCAGCGTTGAAGATTCGTCCAGGGGCTATGGCTACACCTTC. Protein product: CSVEDSSRGYGYTF. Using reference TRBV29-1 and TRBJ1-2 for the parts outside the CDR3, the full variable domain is SAVISQKPSRDICQRGTSLTIQCQVDSQVTMMFWYRQQPGQSLTLIATANQGSEATYESGFVIDKFPISRPNLTFSTLTVSNMSPEDSSIYLCSVEDSSRGYGYTFGSGTRLTVV.

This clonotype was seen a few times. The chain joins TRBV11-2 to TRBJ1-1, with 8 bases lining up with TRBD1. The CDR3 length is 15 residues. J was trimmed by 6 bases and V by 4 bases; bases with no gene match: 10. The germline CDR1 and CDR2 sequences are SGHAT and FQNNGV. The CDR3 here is CASSSTGEVGAEAFF. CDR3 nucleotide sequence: TGTGCCAGCAGCTCGACAGGGGAGGTCGGAGCTGAAGCTTTCTTT.

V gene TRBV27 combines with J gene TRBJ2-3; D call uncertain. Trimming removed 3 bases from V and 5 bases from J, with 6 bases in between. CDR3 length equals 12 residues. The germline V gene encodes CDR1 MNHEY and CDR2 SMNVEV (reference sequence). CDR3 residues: CASSFPEDTQYF. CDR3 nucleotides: TGTGCCAGCAGTTTTCCGGAAGATACGCAGTATTTT.

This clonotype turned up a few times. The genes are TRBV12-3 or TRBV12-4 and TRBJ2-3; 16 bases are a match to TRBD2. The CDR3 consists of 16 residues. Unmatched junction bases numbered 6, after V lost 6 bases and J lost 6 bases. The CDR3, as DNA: TGTGCCAGCAGCTTGGGGACTAGCGGGGGGGCCGATACGCAGTATTTT. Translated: CASSLGTSGGADTQYF.